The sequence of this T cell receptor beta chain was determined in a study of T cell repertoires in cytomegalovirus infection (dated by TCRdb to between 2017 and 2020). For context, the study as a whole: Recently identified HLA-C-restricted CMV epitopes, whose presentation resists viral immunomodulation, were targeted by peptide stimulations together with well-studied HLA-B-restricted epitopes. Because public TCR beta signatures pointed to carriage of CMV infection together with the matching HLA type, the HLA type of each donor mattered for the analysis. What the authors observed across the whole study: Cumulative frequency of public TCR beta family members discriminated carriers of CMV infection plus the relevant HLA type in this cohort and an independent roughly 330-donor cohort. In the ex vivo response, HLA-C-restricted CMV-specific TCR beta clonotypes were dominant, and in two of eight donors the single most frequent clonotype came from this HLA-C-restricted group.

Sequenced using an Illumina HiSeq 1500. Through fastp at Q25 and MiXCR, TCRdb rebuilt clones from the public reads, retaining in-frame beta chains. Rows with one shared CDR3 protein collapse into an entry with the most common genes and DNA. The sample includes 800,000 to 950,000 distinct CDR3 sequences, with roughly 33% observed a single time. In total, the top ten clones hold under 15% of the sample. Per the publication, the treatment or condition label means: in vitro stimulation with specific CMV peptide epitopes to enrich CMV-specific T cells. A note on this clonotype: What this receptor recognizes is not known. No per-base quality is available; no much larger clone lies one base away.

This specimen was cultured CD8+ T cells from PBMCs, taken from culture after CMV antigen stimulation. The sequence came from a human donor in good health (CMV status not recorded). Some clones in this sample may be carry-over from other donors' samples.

The CDR3 region reads CASSFPRSQGTSLNTGELFF. Read as DNA, the sequence is TGTGCCAGCAGCTTTCCCAGGAGTCAGGGGACAAGCCTAAACACCGGGGAGCTGTTTTTT. The rearranged segments are TRBV7-9 and TRBJ2-2; the best D guess is TRBD1, with 6 bases matching. Including the terminal cysteine and phenylalanine, the CDR3 comprises 20 residues. The CDR3 DNA has 60 bases and is translated from base 1. The CDR1 and CDR2 encoded by the germline V gene (reference sequence) are SEHNR and FQNEAQ. Relative to germline, V is 3 bases shorter and J is 2 bases shorter, with 25 bases between their ends.